This T cell receptor beta chain emerged from a study of T cells in Graves' hyperthyroidism and ophthalmopathy. V was cut by 1 base and J by 4 bases, with 17 bases left in between. This CDR3 is built from 16 residues. Germline assignment: CDR1 SEHNR and CDR2 FQNEAQ (reference sequence). Researchers took RNA transcripts and amplified the TCR beta CDR3 regions from them. TCR CDR3 underwent first-round RT-PCR with the HTBI primer set. From the multiplex PCR reads, TCRdb called clonotypes with MiXCR, one entry per CDR3 protein. Among under 200,000 distinct CDR3 sequences listed, approximately 9% were seen once.

The rearrangement joins TRBV7-9 to TRBJ2-7, with D uncertain. This clonotype originated in a woman younger than 30 with Graves' hyperthyroidism that later progressed to Graves' ophthalmopathy. The sample taken for sequencing was blood. CDR3 sequence reads: CASSLVPRGRSYEQYF. In DNA form, the CDR3 reads TGTGCCAGCAGCTTAGTACCGCGCGGTAGAAGTTACGAGCAGTACTTC.